The clone carrying this TCR beta chain was detected a few times. Its antigen is unknown. TCRdb processed the reads anew with MiXCR; each CDR3 protein has one entry. The sample includes about 830,000 distinct CDR3 sequences, 30% to 35% of them seen just once. The sample is drawn from a study of T cell repertoires in cytomegalovirus infection. Looking at the study overall: Both a matching HLA type and CMV infection were indicated by public TCR beta signatures.

Whole-study findings and limits: HLA-C-restricted CMV-specific TCR beta clonotypes were dominant in the ex vivo response.

The sequenced sample was cultured CD8+ T cells from PBMCs, obtained from culture after CMV antigen stimulation. The origin of this receptor is a human donor in good health (CMV status not recorded). Some clones in this sample may be carry-over from other donors' samples.

CDR3 sequence: CASTLRAGLYNSPLHF. CDR3 in DNA: TGTGCCAGCACCTTGAGGGCAGGGTTATATAATTCACCCCTCCACTTT. This rearrangement joins TRBV27 to TRBJ1-6; a weak D match, TRBD1 (5 bases). The germline V gene has CDR1 MNHEY and CDR2 SMNVEV (reference sequence). V dropped 7 bases and J dropped 4 bases, with 17 bases sitting between them. The CDR3 extends over 16 amino acids.